A single sample gave rise to the 25 T cell receptor beta chains below, sequenced in a study of cytomegalovirus exposure and HLA in healthy donors. PCR involved 60 Vbeta and 13 Jbeta primers. Repertoires were generated with immunoSEQ multiplex PCR, while TCRdb's copy carries only in-frame clones and drops some. The data contain 170,000 or so clones, approximately 80% of them seen just once; the ten biggest clones take up around 5%. Sequencing was done on a sample of PBMCs. The receptor set was obtained from a man between 18 and 29 years old in good health and CMV-seronegative.

This clone occurred once. The chain employs TRBV19 and TRBJ2-5; 7 nucleotides agree with TRBD1. Unmatched junction bases numbered 15, after V lost 7 bases and J lost 1 base. The CDR3 extends over 17 amino acids. From germline, CDR1 is LNHDA and CDR2 SQIVND (reference sequence). The CDR3 is CASTRTGNMLFQETQYF. Written as DNA, the CDR3 is TGTGCCAGTACCCGGACAGGAAACATGCTTTTCCAAGAGACCCAGTACTTC.

The V call is TRBV28, the J call TRBJ1-1; D ambiguous. V lost 4 bases and J lost 1, with 10 bases in between. This CDR3 has 14 amino acids. CDR1 is MDHEN and CDR2 is SYDVKM in the germline V gene. The CDR3 spells CASSWPRWNTEAFF. For the CDR3, the DNA is TGTGCCAGCAGTTGGCCCCGCTGGAACACTGAAGCTTTCTTT.

This chain links TRBV19 with TRBJ1-6, with a weak D call TRBD1 (5 bases). V gave up 5 bases and J gave up 14 bases, with 16 bases separating them. CDR1 LNHDA and CDR2 SQIVND come from the germline V gene (reference sequence). The CDR3 spans 13 residues. The CDR3, as DNA: TGTGCCAGTAGTTACGACAGCCGTGTCGCCCTCCACTTT. The encoded protein is CASSYDSRVALHF.

The rearrangement joins TRBV2 to TRBJ1-2, with no clear D. The ends were cut back, 5 bases at V and 5 bases at J, with 6 bases in the middle. This CDR3 has 11 residues. Germline V gives CDR1 SNHLY, CDR2 FYNNEI. The CDR3 loop reads CASSSGYGYTF. CDR3 sequence (DNA): TGTGCCAGCAGTTCGGGGTATGGCTACACCTTC. The whole variable domain, remainder taken from reference TRBV2 and TRBJ1-2, is EPEVTQTPSHQVTQMGQEVILRCVPISNHLYFYWYRQILGQKVEFLVSFYNNEISEKSEIFDDQFSVERPDGSNFTLKIRSTKLEDSAMYFCASSSGYGYTFGSGTRLTVV.

The chain employs TRBV7-2 and TRBJ1-4, with D perhaps TRBD1 (5 bases). Germline V CDR1 and CDR2: SGHTA, FQGNSA. The V end was cut by 5 bases, the J end by 6 bases, with 13 bases between. CDR3 length: 14 amino acids. This CDR3 reads CASSQGAGYEKLFF. The CDR3 bases are TGTGCCAGCAGCCAAGGGGCCGGGTATGAAAAACTGTTTTTT.

The V call is TRBV7-8, the J call TRBJ1-4, with 9 bases that match TRBD1. Germline V gives CDR1 SGHVS, CDR2 FQNEAQ. With 5 bases clipped from V and 7 bases from J, the junction kept 5 bases outside the gene matches. This CDR3 spans 14 amino acids. In nucleotides, the CDR3 is TGTGCCAGCAGCCCTGGGGACAGGGCTGAAAAACTGTTTTTT. Translated: CASSPGDRAEKLFF.

V gene TRBV13 combines with J gene TRBJ1-1, with a weak D call TRBD1 (5 bases). Trimming left V 3 bases short and J 4 bases short, with 9 bases between. The CDR3 covers 13 residues. Germline loops: CDR1 PRHDT, CDR2 FYEKMQ (reference sequence). CDR3: CASSLRGGTEAFF. CDR3 bases: TGTGCCAGCAGCTTGCGGGGGGGCACTGAAGCTTTCTTT.

V gene TRBV4-2 combines with J gene TRBJ2-2; a possible D gene is TRBD2 (5 bases). Germline CDR1 reads LGHNA; CDR2 reads YNFKEQ. V lost 1 base to trimming and J lost 3 bases, with 9 bases between them. CDR3 length equals 15 residues. CDR3: CASSQVEVDTGELFF. CDR3 DNA sequence: TGTGCCAGCAGCCAAGTGGAGGTCGACACCGGGGAGCTGTTTTTT.

The rearrangement joins TRBV4-1 to TRBJ2-7, with 7 bases fitting TRBD1. Germline CDR1 MGHRA, CDR2 YSYEKL. V was clipped by 6 bases and J by 1 base; unmatched bases: 9. CDR3 size: 15 residues. Written as DNA, the CDR3 is TGCGCCAGCAGACCTCGACAGGGTATTTCCTACGAGCAGTACTTC. Amino acids: CASRPRQGISYEQYF.

CDR3 in amino acids: CASSLIAGSGELFF. The CDR3, as DNA: TGTGCCAGCAGTTTAATAGCAGGGTCCGGGGAGCTGTTTTTT. The chain joins TRBV27 to TRBJ2-2, with D tentatively TRBD1 (5 bases). CDR3 length equals 14 residues. Per germline, CDR1 MNHEY and CDR2 SMNVEV (reference sequence). V lost 2 bases to trimming and J lost 6 bases, with 10 bases between them.

V is TRBV5-1 and J is TRBJ2-7; 9 positions agree with TRBD2. Trimming took 0 bases from V and 6 from J; bases not matched to a gene: 10. Germline CDR1 is SGHRS and CDR2 is YFSETQ. This CDR3 comprises 16 residues. Here the CDR3 reads CASSLAGVAGVSEQYF. Written as DNA, the CDR3 is TGCGCCAGCAGCTTGGCCGGGGTAGCGGGAGTGTCCGAGCAGTACTTC.

The J gene is TRBJ2-7, the V gene TRBV7-9; 8 bases fit TRBD1. V trimming: 5 bases; J trimming: 5 bases; junction bases outside the gene matches: 11. This CDR3 is built from 15 residues. Germline lookup yields CDR1 SEHNR and CDR2 FQNEAQ (reference sequence). CDR3 coding DNA: TGTGCCAGCAGCCGAGGGACAGGCGAAGTGCACGAGCAGTACTTC. Its translation: CASSRGTGEVHEQYF.

DNA for the CDR3: TGTGCCAGCAGCTCGTCGGGGGATGAGCAGTTCTTC. Its protein is CASSSSGDEQFF. This rearrangement joins TRBV5-5 to TRBJ2-1; D is perhaps TRBD2 (6 bases). The CDR3 loop spans 12 amino acids. Trimming took 3 bases from V and 8 from J, leaving 9 bases between them. Germline V lookup: CDR1 SGHKS, CDR2 YYEKEE (reference sequence).

The chain is built from TRBV5-1 and TRBJ2-1, with D unclear. The length of the CDR3 is 15 residues. V dropped 0 bases and J dropped 0 bases, with 7 bases sitting between them. Germline CDR1 and CDR2: SGHRS and YFSETQ. Written as DNA, the CDR3 is TGCGCCAGCAGCTTGGTACAAAGCTCCTACAATGAGCAGTTCTTC. Protein product: CASSLVQSSYNEQFF.

This rearrangement joins TRBV7-9 to TRBJ2-2; unclear D gene. From germline, CDR1 is SEHNR and CDR2 FQNEAQ (reference sequence). V was clipped by 5 bases and J by 4 bases, with 17 bases between them. There are 16 residues in the CDR3. The CDR3 protein is CASSPPRMSGTGELFF. The CDR3 nucleotides are TGTGCCAGCAGCCCCCCCCGTATGAGTGGCACCGGGGAGCTGTTTTTT.

This chain uses TRBV14 with TRBJ2-1, with 8 bases that match TRBD1. CDR1 SGHDN and CDR2 FVKESK come from the germline V gene. The CDR3 runs to 15 residues. Germline trimming cut 3 bases from V and 4 bases from J; bases unmatched to any gene: 5. The CDR3, as DNA: TGTGCCAGCAGCCACTACAGGGGGTTATACAATGAGCAGTTCTTC. This gives the protein CASSHYRGLYNEQFF.

The chain employs TRBV27 and TRBJ2-4; D is perhaps TRBD1 (6 bases). The CDR3 is made up of 12 amino acids. V was trimmed by 6 bases and J by 7 bases, leaving 10 bases between them. Germline V gene sequence: CDR1 MNHEY, CDR2 SMNVEV (reference sequence). The CDR3 DNA reads as TGTGCCAGCAGCAGGGGCGGGAACATTCAGTACTTC. This gives the protein CASSRGGNIQYF.

The CDR3 DNA follows: TGCGCCATCCCACCAATTAGGGGGTCACACTATGGCTACACCTTC. It is translated as CAIPPIRGSHYGYTF. The chain joins TRBV4-3 to TRBJ1-2; TRBD1 might be the D (6 bases). The CDR3 extends over 15 amino acids. Germline V gene data show CDR1 as LGHNA and CDR2 as YSLEER. V was clipped by 10 bases and J by 3 bases, with 21 bases between them.

This clone appeared a single time. The rearrangement links TRBV27 to TRBJ2-5, with D maybe TRBD1 (5 bases). With the DNA end fitting TRBJ2-7 better, the J assignment may be wrong. This CDR3 is built from 13 residues. The germline gives CDR1 MNHEY, CDR2 SMNVEV (reference sequence). CDR3 loop: CASRPTAGYEQYF. The CDR3 DNA reads TGTGCCAGCAGGCCGACAGCCGGCTACGAGCAGTACTTC.

The table lists this clone with a few counts. This chain connects TRBV2 to TRBJ1-2; 7 bases are shared with TRBD1. This CDR3 has 13 amino acids. J was trimmed by 0 bases and V by 11 bases; bases with no gene match: 6. Germline CDR1 SNHLY, CDR2 FYNNEI. In nucleotides, the CDR3 is TGTGCCCAAGGGGGCAGAGCTAACTATGGCTACACCTTC. Translating it yields CAQGGRANYGYTF.

The V call is TRBV29-1, the J call TRBJ2-5; the D gene is possibly TRBD2 (7 bases). The CDR3 spans 12 residues. Germline CDR1 SQVTM, CDR2 ANQGSEA. Trimming stripped 7 bases from V and 7 bases from J, with 16 bases between. This CDR3 reads CSAAGAPGTQYF. The DNA of the CDR3 is TGCAGCGCGGCGGGGGCGCCCGGGACCCAGTACTTC.

The J gene is TRBJ1-5, the V gene TRBV5-1, with TRBD1 identical over 9 bases. The CDR3 covers 16 residues. Germline CDR1 reads SGHRS; CDR2 reads YFSETQ. J gave up 6 bases and V 0 bases, and 7 bases lay outside the gene matches. The CDR3 protein is CASSLEGTGGRQPQHF. The CDR3 DNA is TGCGCCAGCAGCTTGGAAGGAACAGGGGGCCGTCAGCCCCAGCATTTT.

This clone was found once. The CDR3 spells CASSVKTARGYTF. The CDR3 DNA reads as TGTGCCAGTAGTGTCAAGACAGCTCGAGGCTACACCTTC. V is TRBV19 and J is TRBJ1-2; tentatively, D is TRBD1 (5 bases). Germline V CDR1 and CDR2: LNHDA, SQIVND (reference sequence). Trimming took off 5 bases at V and 8 bases at J, with 15 bases between the two ends. This CDR3 region has 13 residues. Drawing the rest from reference TRBV19 and TRBJ1-2, the complete variable domain is DGGITQSPKYLFRKEGQNVTLSCEQNLNHDAMYWYRQDPGQGLRLIYYSQIVNDFQKGDIAEGYSVSREKKESFPLTVTSAQKNPTAFYLCASSVKTARGYTFGSGTRLTVV.

The chain joins TRBV5-4 to TRBJ2-7, with D maybe TRBD1 (6 bases). CDR1 is SGHNT and CDR2 is YYREEE in the germline V gene (reference sequence). This CDR3 region has 13 residues. Trimming cost V 4 bases and J 3 bases, with 11 bases left between them. As DNA, the CDR3 is TGTGCCAGCAGCCCCGGACAGCACTACGAGCAGTACTTC. Translated: CASSPGQHYEQYF.

This clone was detected only once. The genes are TRBV27 and TRBJ2-7, with 7 bases aligning to TRBD1. The V gene end was trimmed by 2 bases and the J gene end by 3 bases; junction bases not matched to a gene: 4. The length of the CDR3 is 14 residues. Germline loops: CDR1 MNHEY, CDR2 SMNVEV (reference sequence). The DNA for the CDR3 is TGTGCCAGCAGTTTAGGGACAGAAATCTACGAGCAGTACTTC. It translates to CASSLGTEIYEQYF.